This T cell receptor beta chain was found in a study of cytomegalovirus exposure and HLA in healthy donors. Notes on the study in general: Several of the most significant clusters were apparently associated with common viral pathogens in a later analysis.

Germline values: CDR1 SGHRS, CDR2 YFSETQ. CDR3 length: 17 amino acids. V lost 4 bases, J lost 0 bases, and 16 bases lay in between. PCR primers comprised 60 Vbeta and 13 Jbeta primers. Libraries were prepared by immunoSEQ multiplex PCR; TCRdb keeps only in-frame clonotypes and omits some of them. This table holds approximately 120,000 clones, around 72% found once. Of note for this clone: Its antigen is as yet unknown.

The gene calls are TRBV5-1 and TRBJ1-4; D gene uncertain. The TCR was taken from a woman aged 45-60 years in good health and CMV-seropositive. Sequencing input: PBMCs. CDR3 loop: CASSLQPLNPTNEKLFF. The CDR3 nucleotides read TGCGCCAGCAGCCTCCAACCCCTAAATCCAACTAATGAAAAACTGTTTTTT.